The present TCR beta chain was sequenced within a study of T cells after yellow fever vaccination. Study results and caveats: The booster response re-showed most primary clones: 95% to 96% CD4, around 87% CD8. Among all clonotypes, a small share was observed in both CD4 and CD8 compartments.

For TCR, cDNA came from 5'RACE template switching, which added a universal primer site and UMIs. TCRdb analysed the 5' RACE reads with MiXCR anew, one entry per CDR3 protein. The sample shows a few hundred thousand distinct CDR3 sequences, about 12% of them seen only once. CDR3 size: 14 residues. The V gene end was trimmed by 6 bases and the J gene end by 3 bases; junction bases not matched to a gene: 3. Only a few counts were recorded for this clonotype. Its target is not known. This sequence was found in a man between 18 and 35 years old who received the YFV17D yellow fever vaccine. This specimen consisted of CD4+ T cells sorted from PBMCs, obtained 15 days after the yellow fever booster vaccination. The genes are TRBV12-3 or TRBV12-4 and TRBJ2-2, with 8 bases identical to TRBD1. In DNA form, the CDR3 reads TGTGCCAGCAGGCCGGACAGGGACACCGGGGAGCTGTTTTTT. This gives the protein CASRPDRDTGELFF.